These T cell receptor beta chains were read from a single sample in a study of cytomegalovirus exposure and HLA in healthy donors. TCRdb's copy holds only in-frame clones and misses some; the assay was immunoSEQ multiplex PCR. The sample lists some 150,000 clones, approximately 80% occurring once. The source material was PBMCs. The origin of the receptors is a man younger than 30 in good health and CMV-seropositive. CDR3s include the opening cysteine and the closing phenylalanine or tryptophan. Fields, in order: D gene, V gene, J gene, clone size, CDR3 protein, CDR3 DNA. A D gene is named only where the DNA matches it firmly. Rows may omit the clone size; those that give it use once, few, many or a size class.

D: -
V: TRBV27
J: TRBJ1-6
size: -
CDR3: CASSLYTGRDSPLHF
DNA: TGTGCCAGCAGTTTATACACAGGGAGAGATTCACCCCTCCACTTT

D: -
V: TRBV9
J: TRBJ2-3
size: -
CDR3: CASSVSPGSTDTQYF
DNA: TGTGCCAGCAGCGTAAGTCCGGGGAGCACAGATACGCAGTATTTT

D: TRBD2
V: TRBV5-1
J: TRBJ2-7
size: few
CDR3: CASSLVGLAGSEQYF
DNA: TGCGCCAGCAGCTTGGTGGGACTAGCGGGATCCGAGCAGTACTTC

D: -
V: TRBV11-3
J: TRBJ2-2
size: once
CDR3: CATSGDNGELFF
DNA: TGTGCCACCTCAGGGGACAACGGGGAGCTGTTTTTT

D: TRBD1
V: TRBV10-3
J: TRBJ1-2
size: -
CDR3: CAITPGTADGYTF
DNA: TGTGCCATCACACCCGGGACAGCTGATGGCTACACCTTC

D: TRBD2
V: TRBV5-5
J: TRBJ2-3
size: -
CDR3: CASSLGLAGGRSADTQYF
DNA: TGTGCCAGCAGCTTAGGACTAGCGGGAGGCCGATCTGCAGATACGCAGTATTTT

D: -
V: TRBV27
J: TRBJ2-2
size: -
CDR3: CASSLSIRELTGELFF
DNA: TGTGCCAGCAGTTTATCGATACGGGAGTTGACCGGGGAGCTGTTTTTT

D: -
V: TRBV2
J: TRBJ1-6
size: -
CDR3: CASRGRGGSPLHF
DNA: TGTGCCAGCAGGGGTAGGGGGGGTTCACCCCTCCACTTT

D: -
V: TRBV5-4
J: TRBJ1-6
size: -
CDR3: CASSLFSGDNSPLHF
DNA: TGTGCCAGCAGCTTGTTTTCAGGGGACAATTCACCCCTCCACTTT

D: TRBD1
V: TRBV4-1
J: TRBJ1-1
size: -
CDR3: CASSQDLRQGALLNTEAFF
DNA: TGCGCCAGCAGCCAAGATCTAAGGCAGGGGGCCCTCTTAAACACTGAAGCTTTCTTT

D: -
V: TRBV5-4
J: TRBJ2-3
size: few
CDR3: CASSLTGPGTDTQYF
DNA: TGTGCCAGCAGCCTGACAGGTCCGGGCACAGATACGCAGTATTTT

D: -
V: TRBV10-1
J: TRBJ1-1
size: -
CDR3: CASSSTGLFAEAFF
DNA: TGCGCCAGCAGTTCCACAGGGCTTTTCGCTGAAGCTTTCTTT

D: TRBD2
V: TRBV6-5
J: TRBJ2-1
size: -
CDR3: CASSYTSAPNRGEQFF
DNA: TGTGCCAGCAGTTACACTAGCGCACCCAACCGGGGTGAGCAGTTCTTC

D: -
V: TRBV5-1
J: TRBJ2-2
size: few
CDR3: CASSWKGDGGELFF
DNA: TGCGCCAGCAGCTGGAAGGGGGATGGCGGGGAGCTGTTTTTT